This entry features one TCR beta chain sequence. The data were taken from a study of blood T cell repertoires in COVID-19. Method: immunoSEQ multiplex PCR; TCRdb's copy keeps in-frame clones and lacks some. The sample has 200,000 to 250,000 clones, about 80% seen once. All enrollees were roughly 18 to 89 years old and from some 24 US areas. Categorization into cohorts depended on clinical history that participants reported. CDR1 MDHEN and CDR2 SYDVKM come from the germline V gene. The CDR3 consists of 13 residues. V was trimmed by 6 bases and J by 4 bases, leaving 12 bases between them. The clonotype comes from a woman in her forties or fifties who had been exposed to COVID-19. The sample was PBMCs or T cells enriched from blood (not recorded which). The J gene is TRBJ2-5, the V gene TRBV28, with a tentative D call TRBD2 (6 bases). CDR3 in amino acids: CASRLALRETQYF. The CDR3 nucleotides are TGTGCCAGCAGGCTAGCGCTCCGAGAGACCCAGTACTTC.